This T cell receptor (beta chain) is from a study of shared clonotypes between healthy human individuals. Germline-derived CDR1 and CDR2 are SGHAT and FQNNGV. The CDR3 has 19 residues. Sequenced by immunoSEQ multiplex PCR; TCRdb stores in-frame clones only, minus some. The sample includes more than 400,000 clones, 65% to 85% seen only once; the top ten take roughly an eighth. In regard to this clone: One base separates it from a far larger clone, so it is likely a read error.

The rearrangement uses TRBV11-2 and TRBJ2-2; the match to TRBD2 covers 13 bases. The source is a middle-aged woman in good health. Some clones in this sample may be carry-over from other donors' samples. Specimen: PBMCs. The CDR3 protein is CGSSPRTSGSLWYTGELFF. The CDR3, as DNA: TGTGGCAGCAGCCCACGGACTAGCGGGAGTCTGTGGTACACCGGGGAGCTGTTTTTT.